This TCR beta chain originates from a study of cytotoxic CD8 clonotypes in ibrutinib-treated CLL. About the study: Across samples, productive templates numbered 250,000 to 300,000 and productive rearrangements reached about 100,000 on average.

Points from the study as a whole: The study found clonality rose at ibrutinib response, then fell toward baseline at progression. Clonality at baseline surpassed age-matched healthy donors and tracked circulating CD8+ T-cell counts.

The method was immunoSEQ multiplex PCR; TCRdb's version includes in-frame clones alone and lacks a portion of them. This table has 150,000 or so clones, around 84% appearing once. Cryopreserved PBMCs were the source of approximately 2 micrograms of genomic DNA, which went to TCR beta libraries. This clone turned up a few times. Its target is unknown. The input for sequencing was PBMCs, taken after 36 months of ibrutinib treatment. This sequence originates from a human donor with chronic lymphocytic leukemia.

The CDR3 coding sequence is TGTGCCAGTAGTAAGGGACGGTCTAGCAATCAGCCCCAGCATTTT. Protein: CASSKGRSSNQPQHF. The chain links TRBV19 to TRBJ1-5, with TRBD1 as a possible D gene (5 bases). The V and J ends lost 4 bases and 0 bases respectively, with 10 bases between them. Germline assignment: CDR1 LNHDA and CDR2 SQIVND (reference sequence). The CDR3 sequence is 15 residues long.